The clone carrying this T cell receptor beta chain turned up a few times. Its antigen is not known. This entry comes from a study of cytomegalovirus exposure and HLA in healthy donors. Study outcomes and limitations: TCR beta sequences reportedly predicted most subjects' HLA-A and HLA-B alleles accurately. Rarity held for most TCR sequences, but there were some public TCRs that occurred in many donors.

The PCR was carried out with 60 Vbeta primers and 13 Jbeta primers. TCRdb keeps only in-frame clones here, not all; method: immunoSEQ multiplex PCR. The sample records some 200,000 clones, less than 85% being singletons. Germline CDR1 is MNHEY and CDR2 is SMNVEV (reference sequence). Trimming left V 6 bases short and J 2 bases short, with 18 bases between. The CDR3 contains 16 residues. This sequence was found in a girl under 18 in good health and CMV-seropositive. The sequencing input was PBMCs. This chain joins TRBV27 and TRBJ2-3; D possibly corresponds to TRBD2 (7 bases). CDR3 DNA: TGTGCCAGCAGCCTCATGGGGGGGGCGAACACAGATACGCAGTATTTT. It specifies CASSLMGGANTDTQYF.